This T cell receptor (beta chain) was retrieved from a study of blood T cell repertoires in COVID-19. Unmatched junction bases numbered 12, after V lost 2 bases and J lost 3 bases. The germline V gene has CDR1 SEHNR and CDR2 FQNEAQ (reference sequence). The CDR3 sequence is 18 residues long. Sequenced by immunoSEQ multiplex PCR; TCRdb stores in-frame clones only, minus some. The sample consists of fewer than 300,000 clones, more than 80% of them appearing once. This receptor was identified in a woman between 25 and 40 years old who had recovered from COVID-19. The chain recombines TRBV7-9 with TRBJ2-3; the match to TRBD2 covers 9 bases. The specimen sequenced was PBMCs or T cells enriched from blood (not recorded which). The CDR3 region is CASSLLLLLAGPTDTQYF. In nucleotides, the CDR3 is TGTGCCAGCAGCTTACTTTTACTCCTAGCGGGACCGACAGATACGCAGTATTTT.